The clone carrying this T cell receptor beta chain was observed a handful of times. Its antigen is unidentified. Additional DNA sequences in this sample encode the identical CDR3. Reverse transcribing all isolated RNA meant expressed TCRB transcripts were sequenced. Produced via immunoSEQ multiplex PCR; TCRdb's table is partial and in-frame only. The sample has hundreds of thousands of clones; 13% to 15% are singletons. This CDR3 is built from 13 residues. The germline V and J ends were trimmed by 3 bases and 4 bases, with 9 bases remaining between them. From germline, CDR1 is SGDLS and CDR2 YYNGEE. CD4+ naive, central memory, regulatory and stem cell-like memory cells were sorted via CD45RO/CCR7/CD25/CD127/CD95/CD27. This sample was included in a study of beta chain features in type 1 diabetes. General study findings and limits: Within patients, naive, central memory and Treg TCRB repertoires seemed more similar than within healthy donors. Insertion counts at VDJ junctions were lower in type 1 diabetes patients, who also showed more deletions there.

V usage is TRBV9 and J usage is TRBJ2-3; the D gene is possibly TRBD2 (5 bases). This receptor was identified in a man under 40 in good health. Material: central memory CD4+ T cells from blood. CDR3 region: CASSAEVPDTQYF. The CDR3, as DNA: TGTGCCAGCAGCGCGGAGGTTCCAGATACGCAGTATTTT. Full variable domain (outside the CDR3, taken from reference TRBV9 and TRBJ2-3): DSGVTQTPKHLITATGQRVTLRCSPRSGDLSVYWYQQSLDQGLQFLIQYYNGEERAKGNILERFSAQQFPDLHSELNLSSLELGDSALYFCASSAEVPDTQYFGPGTRLTVL.